The clone carrying this TCR beta chain has only a few counts. Antigen specificity is unknown. TCRdb re-analysed the 5' RACE reads in MiXCR, keeping a single row per CDR3 protein. The profile covers hundreds of thousands of distinct CDR3 sequences, with roughly 22% appearing a single time and around 13% taken by the ten largest. This specimen comes from a study of T-cell memory formation after mild COVID-19. Germline-derived CDR1 and CDR2 are SNHLY and FYNNEI. Trimming stripped 0 bases from V and 0 bases from J, with 10 bases between. The CDR3 is 16 residues long. Study-wide findings and caveats: Contracting CD4+ clones lay largely in CM and EM, with CD8+ ones residing in EMRA. Second-wave clones that peaked on day 37 lacked confirmed SARS-CoV-2 specificity.

The TCR comes from an adult woman who had mild COVID-19 (a few samples of this study predate the infection). Cell type and time point are not known. The specimen sequenced was PBMCs or a T cell subset sorted from them (not recorded which). This rearrangement joins TRBV2 to TRBJ2-3; D is possibly TRBD1 (5 bases). CDR3 in amino acids: CASSEATARSTDTQYF. CDR3 DNA: TGTGCCAGCAGTGAAGCGACAGCAAGGAGCACAGATACGCAGTATTTT.